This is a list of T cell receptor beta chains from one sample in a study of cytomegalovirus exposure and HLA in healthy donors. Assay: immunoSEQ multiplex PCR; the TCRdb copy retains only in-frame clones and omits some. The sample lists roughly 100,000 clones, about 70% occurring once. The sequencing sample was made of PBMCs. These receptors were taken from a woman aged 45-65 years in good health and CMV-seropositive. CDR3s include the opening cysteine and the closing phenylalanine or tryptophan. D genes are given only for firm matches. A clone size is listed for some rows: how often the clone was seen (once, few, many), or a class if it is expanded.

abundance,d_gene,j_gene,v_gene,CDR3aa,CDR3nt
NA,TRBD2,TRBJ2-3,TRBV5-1,CASSLVAGETDTQYF,TGCGCCAGCAGCTTGGTAGCGGGAGAAACAGATACGCAGTATTTT
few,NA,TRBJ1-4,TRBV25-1,CASSTTPSGEKLFF,TGTGCCAGCAGTACGACCCCCTCGGGTGAAAAACTGTTTTTT
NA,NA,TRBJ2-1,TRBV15,CATSTGLGGNGEQFF,TGTGCCACCAGCACCGGACTAGGGGGAAACGGTGAGCAGTTCTTC
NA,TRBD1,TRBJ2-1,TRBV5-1,CASSQRQGQGAYTEYNEQFF,TGCGCCAGCAGCCAACGGCAGGGACAGGGGGCTTATACGGAGTACAATGAGCAGTTCTTC
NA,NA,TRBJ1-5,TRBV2,CASSTDQPQHF,TGTGCCAGCAGTACGGATCAGCCCCAGCATTTT
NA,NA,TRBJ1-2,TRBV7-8,CASSYGLGGHYSYTF,TGTGCCAGCAGCTATGGGCTTGGCGGGCACTATAGCTACACCTTC
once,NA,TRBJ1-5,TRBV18,CASSPQGPRGNQPQHF,TGTGCCAGCTCACCTCAAGGCCCCAGGGGCAATCAGCCCCAGCATTTT
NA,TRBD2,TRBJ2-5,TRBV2,CASSEGGGHEETQYF,TGTGCCAGCAGTGAGGGCGGGGGTCACGAAGAGACCCAGTACTTC
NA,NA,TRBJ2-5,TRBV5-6,CASSLVESAGHKETQYF,TGTGCCAGCAGCTTAGTAGAGTCAGCGGGCCACAAAGAGACCCAGTACTTC
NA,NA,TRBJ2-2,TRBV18,CASSPLYSTKLTGELFF,TGTGCCAGCTCACCACTTTATTCGACAAAGTTGACCGGGGAGCTGTTTTTT
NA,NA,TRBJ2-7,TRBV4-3,CASSQDRNTYEQYF,TGCGCCAGCAGCCAAGACAGGAACACCTACGAGCAGTACTTC
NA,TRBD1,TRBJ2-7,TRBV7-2,CASSLVGTGSSYEQYF,TGTGCCAGCAGCTTAGTCGGGACAGGGAGCTCCTACGAGCAGTACTTC
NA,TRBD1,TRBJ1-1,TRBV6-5,CASRGVQGISEAFF,TGTGCCAGCAGAGGAGTACAGGGGATCTCTGAAGCTTTCTTT
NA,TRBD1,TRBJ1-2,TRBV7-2,CASSQLGGQGVNYGYTF,TGTGCCAGCAGCCAATTGGGGGGACAGGGTGTTAACTATGGCTACACCTTC
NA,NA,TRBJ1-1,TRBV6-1,CASSKVNEAFF,TGTGCCAGCAGTAAAGTTAATGAAGCTTTCTTT
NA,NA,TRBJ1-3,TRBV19,CASSMEGVGGNTIYF,TGTGCCAGTAGTATGGAAGGGGTGGGGGGAAACACCATATATTTT
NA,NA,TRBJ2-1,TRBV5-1,CASSFAESSYNEQFF,TGCGCCAGCAGCTTTGCCGAGAGCTCCTACAATGAGCAGTTCTTC
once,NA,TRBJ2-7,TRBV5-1,CASSLEGGSIYEQYF,TGCGCCAGCAGCTTGGAGGGGGGGTCGATCTACGAGCAGTACTTC
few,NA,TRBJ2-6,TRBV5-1,CASSLPGESGANVLTF,TGCGCCAGCAGCTTGCCAGGGGAATCTGGGGCCAACGTCCTGACTTTC
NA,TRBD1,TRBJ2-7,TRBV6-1,CASRGTGIVEQYF,TGTGCCAGCAGGGGGACAGGGATTGTCGAGCAGTACTTC
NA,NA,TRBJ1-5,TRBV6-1,CASRDQRGFGQPQHF,TGTGCCAGCAGGGACCAGCGGGGGTTTGGTCAGCCCCAGCATTTT
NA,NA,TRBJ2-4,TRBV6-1,CASSGLRTVAKNIQYF,TGTGCCAGCAGTGGTCTTAGGACAGTAGCCAAAAACATTCAGTACTTC